A selection of T cell receptor beta chains follows, all from one sample in a study of cytomegalovirus exposure and HLA in healthy donors. The repertoire was sequenced with immunoSEQ multiplex PCR; TCRdb's copy has only in-frame clones and lacks some. Of roughly 50,000 clones listed, roughly 87% are singletons. Sequencing was carried out using PBMCs. These receptors all come from a woman aged 18-29 years in good health and CMV-seropositive. CDR3s include the opening cysteine and the closing phenylalanine or tryptophan. A D gene is named only where the DNA matches it firmly. Only some rows state a clone size, as once, few, many or a class for expanded clones.

V	D	size	J	CDR3	DNA
TRBV29-1	-	-	TRBJ2-7	CSVATQGGGEQYF	TGCAGCGTTGCTACCCAGGGAGGTGGCGAGCAGTACTTC
TRBV5-1	-	few	TRBJ2-5	CASSGGGQETQYF	TGCGCCAGCAGCGGCGGAGGCCAAGAGACCCAGTACTTC
TRBV13	-	-	TRBJ1-3	CASSLGRRTGNTIYF	TGTGCCAGCAGCTTAGGTCGGAGGACTGGAAACACCATATATTTT
TRBV5-4	-	-	TRBJ1-1	CASSSRNTEAFF	TGTGCCAGCAGCTCTAGGAACACTGAAGCTTTCTTT
TRBV6-1	TRBD2	-	TRBJ2-1	CASSEQRGGYNEQFF	TGTGCCAGCAGTGAACAGCGGGGGGGGTACAATGAGCAGTTCTTC
TRBV14	-	-	TRBJ2-5	CASSRAETQYF	TGTGCCAGCAGCCGTGCGGAGACCCAGTACTTC
TRBV11-2	TRBD1	-	TRBJ2-5	CASSLDIRDRLQETQYF	TGTGCCAGCAGCTTAGATATAAGGGACAGGCTCCAAGAGACCCAGTACTTC
TRBV6-1	TRBD1	-	TRBJ2-5	CATETGIKTQYF	TGTGCCACTGAGACAGGGATAAAGACCCAGTACTTC
TRBV2	TRBD1	-	TRBJ2-7	CASRPGQGADEQYF	TGTGCCAGCAGACCGGGACAGGGGGCGGATGAGCAGTACTTC
TRBV6-1	-	-	TRBJ2-7	CATYPPRPPGEQYF	TGTGCCACGTACCCTCCCCGCCCCCCGGGGGAGCAGTACTTC
TRBV12-5	-	-	TRBJ1-1	CASGGHGINTEAFF	TGTGCTAGTGGCGGCCACGGGATAAACACTGAAGCTTTCTTT
TRBV18	-	-	TRBJ2-3	CASSPPNPDTQYF	TGTGCCAGCTCACCACCTAATCCGGATACGCAGTATTTT
TRBV6-5	-	few	TRBJ1-2	CATLGGARGDYGYTF	TGTGCCACCCTAGGGGGAGCCCGGGGGGACTATGGCTACACCTTC
TRBV27	-	-	TRBJ2-3	CASRLGTRGTQYF	TGTGCCAGCAGACTAGGGACGCGGGGTACGCAGTATTTT
TRBV25-1	TRBD2	-	TRBJ2-3	CASSEWLAGLTDTQYF	TGTGCCAGCAGTGAATGGCTAGCGGGTCTCACAGATACGCAGTATTTT
TRBV9	-	-	TRBJ2-1	CASSEKQQGHNEQFF	TGTGCCAGCAGCGAAAAACAACAGGGCCACAATGAGCAGTTCTTC
TRBV6-1	-	-	TRBJ1-2	CASRASTNYGYTF	TGTGCCAGCAGGGCATCCACTAACTATGGCTACACCTTC
TRBV19	-	-	TRBJ2-1	CASSMSDYSYNEQFF	TGTGCCAGTAGTATGTCAGATTACTCCTACAATGAGCAGTTCTTC
TRBV5-1	TRBD2	-	TRBJ2-5	CASSPGGTQYF	TGCGCCAGCAGCCCGGGGGGGACCCAGTACTTC
TRBV15	-	-	TRBJ2-1	CATSRGPAGAAGEQFF	TGTGCCACCAGCAGGGGGCCGGCGGGGGCCGCCGGGGAGCAGTTCTTC
TRBV7-2	-	once	TRBJ1-5	CASRVGAGPSEPQHF	TGTGCCAGCAGGGTGGGAGCCGGGCCCTCTGAGCCCCAGCATTTT
TRBV5-1	TRBD1	few	TRBJ1-1	CASKPQGDTEAFF	TGCGCCAGCAAACCCCAGGGGGACACTGAAGCTTTCTTT
TRBV7-9	TRBD1	-	TRBJ1-2	CASSADRGYGYTF	TGTGCCAGCAGCGCAGACAGGGGCTATGGCTACACCTTC
TRBV18	TRBD1	-	TRBJ1-2	CASSPETGGNYGYTF	TGTGCCAGCTCACCGGAGACAGGGGGTAACTATGGCTACACCTTC
TRBV5-1	-	-	TRBJ1-4	CASSLQGPREKLFF	TGCGCCAGCAGCCTACAGGGACCCCGTGAAAAACTGTTTTTT
TRBV28	TRBD1	-	TRBJ1-1	CASSRQGTENTEAFF	TGTGCCAGCAGTCGCCAGGGGACAGAGAACACTGAAGCTTTCTTT
TRBV5-6	-	once	TRBJ2-3	CASSLAGSTDTQYF	TGTGCCAGCAGCTTGGCAGGGAGCACAGATACGCAGTATTTT
TRBV10-1	-	few	TRBJ1-6	CASSMYRDSPLHF	TGCGCCAGCAGTATGTACAGGGATTCACCCCTCCACTTT
TRBV18	-	-	TRBJ2-7	CASSPRQEADEQYF	TGTGCCAGCTCACCCCGTCAGGAGGCAGACGAGCAGTACTTC
TRBV2	-	-	TRBJ1-1	CASNVALNTEAFF	TGTGCCAGCAACGTAGCGTTGAACACTGAAGCTTTCTTT
TRBV6-5	-	-	TRBJ1-6	CATLGPTDSPLHF	TGTGCCACCTTGGGGCCCACCGATTCACCCCTCCACTTT
TRBV28	-	-	TRBJ1-5	CASSSTDNQPQHF	TGTGCCAGCAGTTCGACAGATAATCAGCCCCAGCATTTT
TRBV5-1	TRBD1	few	TRBJ1-6	CASSLGQGNSPLHF	TGCGCCAGCAGCTTGGGACAGGGGAATTCACCCCTCCACTTT
TRBV19	TRBD1	once	TRBJ2-7	CASSIVTGAYEQYF	TGTGCCAGTAGTATAGTTACAGGGGCCTACGAGCAGTACTTC
TRBV19	TRBD1	-	TRBJ2-7	CASSRTGDRPYEQYF	TGTGCCAGTAGCCGGACAGGGGATCGTCCCTACGAGCAGTACTTC
TRBV19	TRBD2	-	TRBJ2-7	CASSMQTSGLVSNEQYF	TGTGCCAGTAGTATGCAGACTAGCGGTCTGGTTTCCAACGAGCAGTACTTC
TRBV5-1	-	-	TRBJ1-1	CASSYDSGVVGTEAFF	TGCGCCAGCTCTTACGATTCAGGGGTGGTCGGCACTGAAGCTTTCTTT
TRBV9	-	once	TRBJ2-3	CASSVSRGTDTQYF	TGTGCCAGCAGCGTTTCTAGAGGGACAGATACGCAGTATTTT
TRBV6-1	-	-	TRBJ2-1	CASSEETGSYNEQFF	TGTGCCAGCAGTGAGGAGACAGGCTCCTACAATGAGCAGTTCTTC
TRBV5-6	TRBD2	-	TRBJ2-1	CASSGSSGGDYEQFF	TGTGCCAGCAGCGGGTCTAGCGGGGGTGACTATGAGCAGTTCTTC
TRBV7-9	-	-	TRBJ1-5	CASSQDTWPQHF	TGTGCCAGCAGTCAAGACACCTGGCCCCAGCATTTT
TRBV6-5	-	-	TRBJ1-5	CASSLSDGGPQHF	TGTGCCAGCAGCCTCTCCGACGGGGGGCCCCAGCATTTT
TRBV10-1	TRBD1	-	TRBJ2-1	CASGPETGPRGRQFF	TGCGCCAGCGGACCTGAGACAGGGCCCCGGGGTAGGCAGTTCTTC
TRBV6-5	TRBD1	-	TRBJ2-5	CASSFWGTVDAETQYF	TGTGCCAGCAGTTTTTGGGGGACAGTCGACGCAGAGACCCAGTACTTC